The present T cell receptor (beta chain) was sequenced within a study of T cell repertoires in cytomegalovirus infection. On this clonotype: The antigen is undetermined.

Study-wide results and limits: Within the response measured ex vivo, HLA-C-restricted CMV-specific TCR beta clonotypes were dominant.

TCRdb re-called the reads through MiXCR, storing one row per CDR3 protein. This sample has around 180,000 distinct CDR3 sequences; roughly 27% occur once, and the top ten carry about 28%. The CDR3 has 15 amino acids. Trimming cost V 3 bases and J 1 base, with 13 bases left between them. CDR1 is GTSNPN and CDR2 is SVGIG in the germline V gene (reference sequence). This chain joins TRBV30 and TRBJ2-1, with unresolved D. Sequencing input: PBMCs. This sequence was found in a human donor in good health (CMV status not recorded). Some clones in this sample may be carry-over from other donors' samples. Here the CDR3 reads CAWRQTDGSYNEQFF. The CDR3 DNA reads TGTGCCTGGAGGCAAACCGACGGTTCCTACAATGAGCAGTTCTTC.